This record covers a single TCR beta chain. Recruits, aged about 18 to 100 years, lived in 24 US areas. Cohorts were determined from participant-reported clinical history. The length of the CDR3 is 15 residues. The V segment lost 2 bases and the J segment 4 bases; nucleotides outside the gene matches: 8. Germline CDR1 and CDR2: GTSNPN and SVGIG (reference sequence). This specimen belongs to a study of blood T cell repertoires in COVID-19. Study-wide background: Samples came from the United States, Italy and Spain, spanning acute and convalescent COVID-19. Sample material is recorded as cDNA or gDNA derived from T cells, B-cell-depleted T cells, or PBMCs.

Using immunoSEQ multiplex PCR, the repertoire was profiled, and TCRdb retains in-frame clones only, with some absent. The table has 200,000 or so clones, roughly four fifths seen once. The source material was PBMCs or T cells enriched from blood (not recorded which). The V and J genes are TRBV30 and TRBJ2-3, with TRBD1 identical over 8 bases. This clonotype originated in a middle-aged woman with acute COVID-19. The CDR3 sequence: CAWSPGQGAPDTQYF. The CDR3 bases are TGTGCCTGGAGTCCCGGGCAGGGGGCCCCAGATACGCAGTATTTT.